This TCR beta chain stems from a study of vaccination and CD4 T cells after COVID-19. Study-level background: A median of around 70 days (range 14 to 241) separated dose two from the taking of post-vaccine samples. Investigators stimulated cells with overlapping spike peptides drawn from SARS-CoV-2, HCoV-NL63, HCoV-OC43 and HCoV-229E.

Cultured CD4+ T-cell DNA underwent Oncomine TCR Beta short-read sequencing. MiXCR was run by TCRdb on the PCR reads, yielding one entry per CDR3 protein. Among tens of thousands of distinct CDR3 sequences listed, under 80% were seen once. On this clonotype itself: The target antigen is unknown.

The CDR3 covers 16 residues. Trimming cost V 3 bases and J 3 bases; bases outside gene matches: 8. The germline gives CDR1 MNHNS, CDR2 SASEGT. The treatment is: approximately nine-day PBMC culture with coronavirus spike peptide pools or control peptides (ViraFEST assay). IL-2 at around 10 IU/ml and peptide pools at 9 to 10 ug/ml were added to PBMCs cultured at 1.5 million to 2 million per well. A negative selection step was used to isolate CD4+ T cells once culture had run for roughly eleven days. The clonotype was recovered from a human donor who had recovered from COVID-19. The sample was CD4+ T cells from blood, cultured in vitro. The rearrangement joins TRBV6-1 to TRBJ1-1, with 9 bases lining up with TRBD1. CDR3 nucleotide sequence: TGTGCCAGCAGTGAGCTCGGGACAGGGTTGTACACTGAAGCTTTCTTT. The encoded protein is CASSELGTGLYTEAFF.